This T cell receptor beta chain was retrieved from a study of CD8+ T cells in alopecia areata. At the level of the study: Grafting placed skin from approximately 6-13-month-old C3H/HeJ donors with spontaneous alopecia onto approximately 7-11-week-old female C3H/HeJ mice.

Ten or more counts support this clone. All gene names here are mouse names. Sorting of pooled cutaneous lymph node cells was based on CD4, CD8alpha, NKG2D, NKG2ACE and other markers. Reverse transcription of extracted RNA yielded cDNA, which provided the sequencing template. TCRdb keeps only in-frame clones here, not all; method: immunoSEQ multiplex PCR. The profile covers 200,000 to 300,000 clones, none occurring a single time. The origin of this receptor is a C3H/HeJ mouse with alopecia areata. The MHC haplotype of this mouse line is H2-k. The specimen sequenced was CD4+ T cells sorted from a lymph node.

CDR3 protein: CASSREWGNYAEQFF. The DNA read from the CDR3 is TGTGCTAGCAGTAGAGAATGGGGGAACTATGCT. This chain uses TRBV17 with TRBJ2-1, with D possibly matching TRBD2 (6 bases). Coverage ceases 4 residues before the CDR3 finishes, and the germline J gene fills in the end. Trimming stripped 0 bases from V and 1 base from J, with 7 bases between. Germline values: CDR1 MNHDT, CDR2 YYDKIL. The CDR3 sequence is 15 residues long.